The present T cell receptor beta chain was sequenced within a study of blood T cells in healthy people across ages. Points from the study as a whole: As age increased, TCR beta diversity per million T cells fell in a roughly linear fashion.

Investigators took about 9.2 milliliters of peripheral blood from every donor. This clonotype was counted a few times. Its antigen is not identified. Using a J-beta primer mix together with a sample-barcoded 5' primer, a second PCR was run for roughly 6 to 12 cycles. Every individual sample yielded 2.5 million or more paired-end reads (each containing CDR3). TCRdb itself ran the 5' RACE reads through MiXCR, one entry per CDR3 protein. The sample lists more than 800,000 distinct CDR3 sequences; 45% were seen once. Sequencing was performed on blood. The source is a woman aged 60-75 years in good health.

CDR3 DNA: TGCGCCAGCAGCACCCTGGGGGGTAGCACTGAAGCTTTCTTT. Encoded protein: CASSTLGGSTEAFF. The V and J genes are TRBV5-1 and TRBJ1-1; D may be TRBD1 (5 bases). CDR1 SGHRS and CDR2 YFSETQ come from the germline V gene. The germline V and J ends were trimmed by 4 bases and 4 bases, with 14 bases remaining between them. This CDR3 has 14 amino acids.